Detailed here is one TCR beta chain. The antigen is unknown. These data are taken from a study of T cells in localized non-small cell lung cancer. Broader study findings: Adjacent lung exhibited a median of about 50 among the 100 most abundant tumor clones. Higher T cell density in the blood was associated with longer overall survival, whereas higher adjacent-lung clonality associated with shorter survival. Analysis by sequencing included only one tumor region, so heterogeneity remains possible.

Losses at the gene ends were 2 bases for V and 1 base for J; bases not matched to a gene: 3. Germline-derived CDR1 and CDR2 are SGHTA and FQGNSA. CDR3 size: 15 residues. Assay used: immunoSEQ multiplex PCR; TCRdb lists only in-frame clones, some missing. This table has under 40,000 clones, about nine tenths appearing once. The sequence derives from a man aged 35 to 70 with stage III lung adenocarcinoma. The chain uses TRBV7-2 and TRBJ2-3, with 7 bases identical to TRBD2. The sequenced sample was peripheral blood mononuclear cells, obtained before any cancer treatment. CDR3 sequence reads: CASSLSSGGTDTQYF. CDR3 bases: TGTGCCAGCAGCTTATCAAGCGGGGGCACAGATACGCAGTATTTT.